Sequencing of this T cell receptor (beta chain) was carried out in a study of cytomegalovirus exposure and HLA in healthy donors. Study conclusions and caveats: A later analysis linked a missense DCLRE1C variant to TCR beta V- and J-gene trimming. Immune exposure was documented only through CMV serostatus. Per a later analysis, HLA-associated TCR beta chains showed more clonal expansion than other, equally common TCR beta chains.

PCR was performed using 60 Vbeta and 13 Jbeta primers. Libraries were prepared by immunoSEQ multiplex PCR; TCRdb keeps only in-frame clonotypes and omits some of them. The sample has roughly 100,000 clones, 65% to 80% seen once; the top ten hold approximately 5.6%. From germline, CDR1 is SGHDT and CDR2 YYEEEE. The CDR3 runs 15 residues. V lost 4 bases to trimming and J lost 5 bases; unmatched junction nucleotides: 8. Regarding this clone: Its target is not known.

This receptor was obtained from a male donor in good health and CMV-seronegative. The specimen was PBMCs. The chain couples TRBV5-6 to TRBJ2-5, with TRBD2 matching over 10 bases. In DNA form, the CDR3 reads TGTGCCAGCAGCCGGAGCGGGAGGGCCAGGGAGACCCAGTACTTC. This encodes CASSRSGRARETQYF.